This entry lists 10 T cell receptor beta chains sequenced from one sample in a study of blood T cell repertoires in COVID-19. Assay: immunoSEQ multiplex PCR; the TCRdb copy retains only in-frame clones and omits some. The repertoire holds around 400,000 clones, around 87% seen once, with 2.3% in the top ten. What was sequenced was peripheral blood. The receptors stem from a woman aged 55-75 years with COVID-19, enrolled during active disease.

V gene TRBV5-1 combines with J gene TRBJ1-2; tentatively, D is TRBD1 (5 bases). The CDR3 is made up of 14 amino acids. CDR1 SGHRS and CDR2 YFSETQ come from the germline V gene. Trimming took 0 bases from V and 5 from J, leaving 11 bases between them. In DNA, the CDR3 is TGCGCCAGCAGCTTGGGACAGCTGCATTATGGCTACACCTTC. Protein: CASSLGQLHYGYTF.

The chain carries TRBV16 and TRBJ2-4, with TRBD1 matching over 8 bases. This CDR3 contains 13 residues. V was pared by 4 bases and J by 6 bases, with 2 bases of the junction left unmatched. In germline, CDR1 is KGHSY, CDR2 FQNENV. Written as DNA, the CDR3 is TGTGCCAGCAGCCTGGACAGGGTAAACATTCAGTACTTC. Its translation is CASSLDRVNIQYF.

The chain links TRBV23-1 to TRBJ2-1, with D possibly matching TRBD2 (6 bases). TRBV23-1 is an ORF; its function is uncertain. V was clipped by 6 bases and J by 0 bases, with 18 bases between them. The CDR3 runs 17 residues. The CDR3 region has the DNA TGCGCCAGCAGCCGTGGACCTCGGGGGAGCTCCTACAATGAGCAGTTCTTC. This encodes CASSRGPRGSSYNEQFF.

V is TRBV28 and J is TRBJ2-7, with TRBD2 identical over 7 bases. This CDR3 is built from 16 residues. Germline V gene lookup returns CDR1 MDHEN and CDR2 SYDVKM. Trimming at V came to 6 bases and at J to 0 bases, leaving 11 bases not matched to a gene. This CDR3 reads CASRGTGGILSYEQYF. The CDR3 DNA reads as TGTGCCAGCAGGGGAACGGGGGGAATTCTCTCCTACGAGCAGTACTTC.

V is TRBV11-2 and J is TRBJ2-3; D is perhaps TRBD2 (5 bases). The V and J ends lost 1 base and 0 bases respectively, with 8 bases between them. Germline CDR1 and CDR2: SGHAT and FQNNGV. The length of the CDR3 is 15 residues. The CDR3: CASSLVWTSTDTQYF. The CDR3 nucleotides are TGTGCCAGCAGCTTAGTTTGGACTAGCACAGATACGCAGTATTTT.

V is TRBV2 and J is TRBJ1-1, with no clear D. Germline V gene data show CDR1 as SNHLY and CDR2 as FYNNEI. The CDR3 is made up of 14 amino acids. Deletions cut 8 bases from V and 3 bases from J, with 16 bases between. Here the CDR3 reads CASGLLRVHTEAFF. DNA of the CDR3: TGTGCCAGCGGATTACTCCGGGTTCACACTGAAGCTTTCTTT. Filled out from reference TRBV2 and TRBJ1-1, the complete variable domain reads EPEVTQTPSHQVTQMGQEVILRCVPISNHLYFYWYRQILGQKVEFLVSFYNNEISEKSEIFDDQFSVERPDGSNFTLKIRSTKLEDSAMYFCASGLLRVHTEAFFGQGTRLTVV.

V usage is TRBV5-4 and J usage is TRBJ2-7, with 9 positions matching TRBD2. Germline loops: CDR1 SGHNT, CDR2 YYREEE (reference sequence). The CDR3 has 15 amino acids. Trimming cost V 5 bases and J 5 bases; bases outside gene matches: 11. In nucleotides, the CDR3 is TGTGCCAGCAGGATCATGGGCGGGGGGGCCCACGAGCAGTACTTC. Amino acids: CASRIMGGGAHEQYF. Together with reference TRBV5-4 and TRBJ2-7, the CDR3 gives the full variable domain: ETGVTQSPTHLIKTRGQQVTLRCSSQSGHNTVSWYQQALGQGPQFIFQYYREEENGRGNFPPRFSGLQFPNYSSELNVNALELDDSALYLCASRIMGGGAHEQYFGPGTRLTVT.

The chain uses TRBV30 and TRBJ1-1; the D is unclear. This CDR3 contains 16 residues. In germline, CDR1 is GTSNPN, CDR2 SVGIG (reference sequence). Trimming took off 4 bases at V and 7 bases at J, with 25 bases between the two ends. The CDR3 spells CAWTPPILRVFSEAFF. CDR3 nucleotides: TGTGCCTGGACCCCCCCTATACTGAGGGTCTTTAGTGAAGCTTTCTTT.

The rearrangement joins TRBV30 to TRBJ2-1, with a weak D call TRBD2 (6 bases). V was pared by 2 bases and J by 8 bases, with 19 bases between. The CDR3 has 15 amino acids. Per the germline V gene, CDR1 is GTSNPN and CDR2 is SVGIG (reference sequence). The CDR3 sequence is CAWSITGRFGDEQFF. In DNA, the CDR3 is TGTGCCTGGAGTATCACGGGGAGGTTCGGGGATGAGCAGTTCTTC.

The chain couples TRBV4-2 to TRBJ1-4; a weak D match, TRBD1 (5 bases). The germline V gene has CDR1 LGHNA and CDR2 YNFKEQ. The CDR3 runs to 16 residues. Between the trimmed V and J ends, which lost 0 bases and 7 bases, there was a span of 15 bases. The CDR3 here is CASSQERGAGGEKLFF. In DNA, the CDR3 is TGTGCCAGCAGCCAAGAACGCGGGGCCGGGGGTGAAAAACTGTTTTTT.